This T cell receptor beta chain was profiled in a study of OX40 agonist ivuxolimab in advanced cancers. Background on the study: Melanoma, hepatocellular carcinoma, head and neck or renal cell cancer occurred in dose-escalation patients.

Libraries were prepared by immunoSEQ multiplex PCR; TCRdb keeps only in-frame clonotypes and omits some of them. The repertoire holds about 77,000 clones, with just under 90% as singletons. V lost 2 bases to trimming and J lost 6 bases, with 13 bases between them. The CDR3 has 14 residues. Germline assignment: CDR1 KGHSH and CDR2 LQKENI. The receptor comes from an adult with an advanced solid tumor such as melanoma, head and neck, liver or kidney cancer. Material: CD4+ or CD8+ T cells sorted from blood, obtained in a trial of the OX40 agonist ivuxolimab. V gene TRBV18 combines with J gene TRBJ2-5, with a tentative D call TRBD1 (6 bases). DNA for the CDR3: TGTGCCAGCTCACCAGTCGTCCAGGGGAAGACCCAGTACTTC. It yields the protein CASSPVVQGKTQYF.